This T cell receptor beta chain appears in the sequencing data of a study of cytomegalovirus exposure and HLA in healthy donors. Study-wide results and caveats: Cytomegalovirus-associated TCR beta chains were listed, numbering around 150.

Germline V gene sequence: CDR1 MNHEY, CDR2 SVGAGI. Trimming took 2 bases from V and 7 from J, leaving 12 bases between them. The CDR3 loop spans 14 amino acids. This clone was counted only a few times. Its target is not known. The PCR made use of 60 Vbeta and 13 Jbeta primers. Clones were sequenced by immunoSEQ multiplex PCR, and TCRdb holds only the in-frame ones, with some missing. The sample has some 130,000 clones; 75% to 90% are singletons. The sample taken for sequencing was PBMCs. This clonotype was obtained from a male donor in good health and CMV-seronegative. This rearrangement joins TRBV6-5 to TRBJ1-3; perhaps TRBD1 as D (5 bases). The CDR3 loop reads CASSYRGGGNTIYF. The CDR3 DNA is TGTGCCAGCAGTTACAGGGGAGGCGGCAACACCATATATTTT.